This T cell receptor (beta chain) was found in a study of blood T cell repertoires in COVID-19. As for the study in general: Italy, Spain and the United States were the sources of the convalescent and acute COVID-19 samples. In each case, the material was cDNA or gDNA derived from T cells, B-cell-depleted T cells, or PBMCs.

Per the original methods: Amplified reference gene primers provided the basis for estimating nucleated cell counts. Repertoires were generated with immunoSEQ multiplex PCR, while TCRdb's copy carries only in-frame clones and drops some. The V and J calls and clone size are taken from that table; D and trimming were inferred from the DNA. Of hundreds of thousands of clones detected, under 90% appear once; the ten largest clones hold around 9%. CDR1 is LNHDA and CDR2 is SQIVND in the germline V gene (reference sequence). V lost 5 bases to trimming and J lost 6 bases; unmatched junction nucleotides: 13. The CDR3 sequence is 16 residues long.

Input material: PBMCs or T cells enriched from blood (not recorded which). The TCR comes from a woman between 25 and 40 years old who had recovered from COVID-19. The V and J genes are TRBV19 and TRBJ2-1, with 7 bases lining up with TRBD2. The CDR3 spells CASSWAGVLPPNEQFF. As DNA, the CDR3 is TGTGCCAGTAGTTGGGCGGGAGTTTTGCCCCCCAATGAGCAGTTCTTC.